A selection of T cell receptor beta chains follows, all from one sample in a study of somatic mutations in cytotoxic T cells in rheumatoid arthritis. The repertoire was sequenced with immunoSEQ multiplex PCR; TCRdb's copy has only in-frame clones and lacks some. Among tens of thousands of clones listed, around 84% were seen once. The specimen was CD8+ T cells sorted from blood. Receptor source: a woman aged 45-60 years in good health. Each CDR3 is given without its conserved first and last residue. A D gene is named only where the DNA matches it firmly.

d_gene	v_gene	CDR3aa
-	TRBV28	ASSTNPGVGDTQY
-	TRBV27	ASSLVGFSEAF
TRBD1	TRBV11-2	ASSLTPGGRGPQFDYT
TRBD2	TRBV28	ASRPTRRTSGQQETQY
TRBD1	TRBV6-5	ASSYGTGGYTEAF
TRBD1	TRBV7-2	ASSLPPGQGAFNYGYT
-	TRBV10-3	AISGWTDGDYGYT
TRBD1	TRBV4-3	ASSRQGATGANVLT
-	TRBV9	ASSVGGGAKDGYT
-	TRBV6-5	ASSPSGGEQY
TRBD2	TRBV14	ASSLQAGVTDTQY
TRBD1	TRBV28	ASSLDPLRDSLNTEAF
-	TRBV2	ASSDGLGNTEAF
TRBD2	TRBV14	ASSQDGTSGYNEQF
-	TRBV2	ASSETDPSYGYT
TRBD2	TRBV6-5	ASSYVAGGSSYEQY
-	TRBV10-1	ASRNTTNTGELF
-	TRBV27	ASASGHQYYGYT
-	TRBV4-1	ASSQGQGMA
TRBD1	TRBV4-3	ASSPNSGTGSSPLH
-	TRBV4-3	ASSQEDSSYEQY
-	TRBV11-1	ASSLVQGGYNEQF
TRBD1	TRBV2	ASSEAYPTGVGYGYT
-	TRBV7-9	ASSRSSYNEQF
-	TRBV27	ASSASSSYNEQF
-	TRBV29-1	SVKAGGRLGYT
TRBD1	TRBV15	ATSRDLHRGSPLH
-	TRBV28	ASSLPREGGGTEAF
-	TRBV9	ASSAEPCRQPQH
-	TRBV18	ASSLKTAENTEAF
-	TRBV7-2	ASSLNAGELF
-	TRBV4-1	ASSQAREVDEQF
TRBD1	TRBV7-8	ASSSLITGGILSGNTIY
-	TRBV5-1	ASSLEEVGYTEAF
-	TRBV7-9	ASSLESGWATEAF
-	TRBV4-1	ASSQTNTEAF
-	TRBV7-9	AILQRQGSGNTIY
TRBD1	TRBV6-5	ASRTGDSYEQY
TRBD1	TRBV28	ASSLSGGGYT
TRBD1	TRBV10-3	AISESGTGKGQY
-	TRBV7-9	ASSYDNTEAF
-	TRBV18	ASSPRDMVGNEQF
TRBD2	TRBV9	ASSPRTSGFTDTQY
TRBD1	TRBV7-7	ASSPYGQGEADTQY
-	TRBV27	ASSDSIGPDRYNEQF
-	TRBV12-5	ASGLPTYEQY
TRBD1	TRBV6-6	ASSYDRGWNTGELF
TRBD1	TRBV7-9	ASSLGTGGSGEPQH
TRBD1	TRBV6-1	ASSPDTGERGEQY
-	TRBV4-1	ASSQETGPSNQPQH
-	TRBV7-8	ASSLYGALGTQY
-	TRBV4-3	ASSQGGGGNSPLH
TRBD2	TRBV5-1	ASSYSGAEETQY
-	TRBV6-1	ASSEDSHNEQF
-	TRBV5-5	ASSLVPGDGYT
TRBD2	TRBV9	ASSPTSGGPGELF